The sequence of this T cell receptor beta chain was determined in a study of T-cell reconstitution after alpha-beta-depleted transplantation in children. This sample's TCRbeta library carried unique molecular identifier barcodes. MiXCR was run by TCRdb on the PCR reads, yielding one entry per CDR3 protein. The sample comprises roughly 500,000 distinct CDR3 sequences, approximately 20% of which are singletons, and approximately 3% rests with the top ten. The sample in question was PBMCs from the stem cell graft donor, obtained from the stem cell graft. This clonotype was sampled from a human donor who donated a stem cell graft to a child with acute lymphoblastic leukemia.

The CDR3 region is CASSLEGGLGSRYTGELFF. The DNA of the CDR3 is TGTGCCAGCAGCTTAGAGGGGGGACTCGGGAGTCGATACACCGGGGAGCTGTTTTTT. The rearrangement joins TRBV7-8 to TRBJ2-2; D may be TRBD1 or TRBD2 (6 bases each). The V gene lost 1 base and the J gene lost 3 bases, with 21 bases spanning the gap. This CDR3 spans 19 amino acids. Germline values: CDR1 SGHVS, CDR2 FQNEAQ.